The clone carrying this T cell receptor beta chain was detected ten times or more. Its specificity is not known. Time point: patch test 1, 2 weeks after DPC sensitization. Indicated treatment: therapeutic diphenylcyclopropenone sensitization with weekly scalp DPC. The sample comes from a study of human T cells and chemical hapten exposure. Overall study results and limits: The donors suffered from alopecia, so their immune response may not match that of healthy people.

Original analysis: Sequenced samples showed a median of around 93,000 TCRs each, with counts running from around 25,000 to 690,000. TCRdb re-called the RACE reads with MiXCR, one entry per CDR3 protein. TCRdb's processing, not the authors', yielded these V and J calls. The sample contains approximately 71,000 distinct CDR3 sequences, roughly 9.2% of which appear only once. The CDR3 has 13 residues. Germline V gives CDR1 LGHDT, CDR2 YNNKEL (reference sequence). V shed 6 bases and J 3 bases; nucleotides not matched to a gene: 5. The chain employs TRBV3-1 and TRBJ2-7, with 7 bases lining up with TRBD2. The specimen was whole blood, collected in connection with sensitization to the hapten diphenylcyclopropenone (DPC). The receptor's source is a woman between 40 and 55 years old with alopecia areata. Some clones in this sample may be carry-over from other donors' samples. DNA for the CDR3: TGTGCCAGCAGGTTATCTAGCGGCTACGAGCAGTACTTC. Residues: CASRLSSGYEQYF.